One and the same sample provided the 23 T cell receptor beta chains below, sequenced in a study of CD8 T cells in ankylosing spondylitis. TCRdb fed the 5' RACE reads into MiXCR, producing one record per CDR3 protein. Of 250,000 to 400,000 distinct CDR3 sequences in the sample, around 10% were seen once. The sequenced sample consisted of blood, either unsorted or a sorted T cell fraction (not recorded which). These TCRs come from a female donor with ankylosing spondylitis or in good health (not recorded which).

V usage is TRBV7-9 and J usage is TRBJ2-7; 8 bases agree with TRBD2. The CDR3 length is 15 residues. The germline gives CDR1 SEHNR, CDR2 FQNEAQ (reference sequence). The junction had 8 bases not matched to a gene; V was cut back by 5 bases and J by 2 bases. CDR3 in amino acids: CASSLGGGITYEQYF. The CDR3 bases are TGTGCCAGCAGCCTCGGGGGGGGAATCACCTACGAGCAGTACTTC.

V and J are TRBV12-3 or TRBV12-4 and TRBJ1-1; D is unresolved. Trimming left V 5 bases short and J 7 bases short, with 5 bases between. CDR3 length equals 10 residues. CDR3 amino acids: CASSHIEAFF. The CDR3 DNA follows: TGTGCCAGCAGTCACATTGAAGCTTTCTTT.

CDR3 DNA: TGTGCCAGCAGCCAAGGTTTGATGGAGGAGACCCAGTACTTC. Translated: CASSQGLMEETQYF. This chain uses TRBV14 with TRBJ2-5; D unclear. Trimming left V 1 base short and J 5 bases short, with 11 bases between. The CDR3 is 14 residues long. Germline assignment: CDR1 SGHDN and CDR2 FVKESK.

The genes are TRBV20-1 and TRBJ1-5; D is undetermined. Germline CDR1 and CDR2: DFQATT and SNEGSKA (reference sequence). The CDR3 is 13 amino acids. Trimming cost V 0 bases and J 6 bases, with 9 bases left between them. The CDR3 is CSARELRGQPQHF. The CDR3 DNA follows: TGCAGTGCTAGAGAATTGCGGGGTCAGCCCCAGCATTTT.

This chain links TRBV27 with TRBJ1-5; perhaps TRBD1 as D (5 bases). There are 14 residues in the CDR3. Looked up from germline, CDR1 is MNHEY and CDR2 is SMNVEV (reference sequence). Trimming took 3 bases from V and 7 from J, leaving 13 bases between them. CDR3: CASSFTGPGQPQHF. The CDR3 nucleotides are TGTGCCAGCAGTTTTACAGGTCCAGGCCAGCCCCAGCATTTT.

This clonotype has more than one count but fewer than ten. This sequence joins TRBV7-2 and TRBJ1-5; 7 nucleotides line up with TRBD1. V lost 5 bases and J lost 5; bases outside the gene matches: 9. The CDR3 consists of 15 residues. Germline V gene lookup returns CDR1 SGHTA and CDR2 FQGNSA. The DNA of the CDR3 is TGTGCCAGCAGCCAAACAGGGGTTTTCGATCAGCCCCAGCATTTT. Translation gives CASSQTGVFDQPQHF.

This clonotype was seen ten or more times. The chain carries TRBV2 and TRBJ1-5, with no clear D. V lost 7 bases to trimming and J lost 0 bases, with 10 bases between them. The CDR3 consists of 14 residues. Germline CDR1 SNHLY, CDR2 FYNNEI. CDR3 DNA: TGTGCCAGCAAAGAAAGAAGTAGCAATCAGCCCCAGCATTTT. Translated, it gives CASKERSSNQPQHF.

Comments on this clonotype: A read error is possible here, since a much larger clone lies one base away. This chain joins TRBV5-1 and TRBJ1-2; unclear D gene. Germline V gene sequence: CDR1 SGHRS, CDR2 YFSETQ. CDR3 length equals 14 residues. The CDR3 loop reads CASSRETTNYGYPF. CDR3 DNA sequence: TGCGCCAGCAGTAGAGAAACAACTAACTATGGCTACCCCTTC. Combining the CDR3 with reference TRBV5-1 and TRBJ1-2 gives the whole variable domain KAGVTQTPRYLIKTRGQQVTLSCSPISGHRSVSWYQQTPGQGLQFLFEYFSETQRNKGNFPGRFSGRQFSNSRSEMNVSTLELGDSALYLCASSRETTNYGYPFGSGTRLTVV.

In this sample, this clonotype turned up many times. The CDR3: CSARRDRAEQYF. DNA for the CDR3: TGCAGTGCTAGGAGGGACAGGGCCGAGCAGTACTTC. The chain couples TRBV20-1 to TRBJ2-7; 9 bases map to TRBD1. The CDR3 has 12 residues. V lost 3 bases, J lost 6 bases, and 3 bases stayed unmatched. Germline V lookup: CDR1 DFQATT, CDR2 SNEGSKA (reference sequence).

This chain uses TRBV12-3 or TRBV12-4 with TRBJ1-3; D not resolved. This CDR3 comprises 15 residues. Trimming stripped 5 bases from V and 1 base from J, with 12 bases between. The CDR3 region has the DNA TGTGCCAGCAGTCCCCGGACGGTTTCTGGAAACACCATATATTTT. Protein: CASSPRTVSGNTIYF.

This clonotype was counted at least ten times. The chain combines TRBV21-1 with TRBJ1-6; the table's D call TRBD1 went unverified against the DNA. TRBV21-1 is flagged as a pseudogene. This CDR3 spans 15 amino acids. The CDR3 loop reads CASSKRHRGDSPLHF. The CDR3 DNA reads as TGTGCCAGCAGCAAACGACATCGCGGGGACTCACCCCTCCACTTT.

As concerns this clonotype: The junction departs from the called germline gene at one end, perhaps through a read error. This CDR3 is CASSFGGSSYNEQSF. In DNA form, the CDR3 reads TGCGCCAGCAGCTTCGGTGGGAGCTCCTACAATGAGCAGTCCTTC. This chain links TRBV5-1 with TRBJ2-1; perhaps TRBD2 as D (5 bases). Per germline, CDR1 SGHRS and CDR2 YFSETQ. The CDR3 has 15 residues.

This clonotype has a count of ten or more. At one end, the junction sequence differs from germline, possibly due to a read error. The V and J genes are TRBV29-1 and TRBJ2-5; D call uncertain. Germline CDR1 is SQVTM and CDR2 is ANQGSEA. The CDR3 extends over 12 amino acids. Written as DNA, the CDR3 is TGCAGCGTCGGAGTTAGCCAAAAGACCCAGTACTTC. It yields the protein CSVGVSQKTQYF.

This clonotype was seen a handful of times. The chain links TRBV5-1 to TRBJ2-7; the match to TRBD2 covers 11 bases. The CDR3 loop spans 18 amino acids. The V gene's germline CDR1 is SGHRS and CDR2 YFSETQ. The V gene end was trimmed by 0 bases and the J gene end by 2 bases; junction bases not matched to a gene: 10. The CDR3 loop reads CASSLALAGGLMTYEQYF. The DNA for the CDR3 is TGCGCCAGCAGCTTGGCCCTAGCGGGGGGCCTGATGACCTACGAGCAGTACTTC.

The chain links TRBV7-3 to TRBJ2-2; 8 nucleotides line up with TRBD2. V trimming: 2 bases; J trimming: 7 bases; junction bases outside the gene matches: 0. The CDR3 spans 13 residues. CDR1 is SGHTA, CDR2 FQGTGA, per germline. The CDR3 DNA follows: TGTGCCAGCAGCTTACGGGAGGGCGGGGAGCTGTTTTTT. Residues: CASSLREGGELFF.

In this sample, this clonotype turned up many times. The V and J genes are TRBV27 and TRBJ2-2; TRBD2 agrees at 9 bases. The CDR3 has 15 amino acids. CDR1 and CDR2 from the germline V gene are MNHEY and SMNVEV (reference sequence). V lost 5 bases and J lost 1; bases outside the gene matches: 2. The chain's CDR3 is CASSLTSGNTGELFF. CDR3 nucleotides: TGTGCCAGCAGTCTGACTAGCGGGAACACCGGGGAGCTGTTTTTT.

This chain uses TRBV27 with TRBJ1-4, with TRBD1 as a possible D gene (6 bases). Between the trimmed V and J ends, which lost 6 bases and 8 bases, there was a span of 19 bases. The CDR3 is 15 residues long. CDR1 MNHEY and CDR2 SMNVEV come from the germline V gene (reference sequence). DNA of the CDR3: TGTGCCAGCAGACGCTCCGGGACATTGGGGGAAAAACTGTTTTTT. Its translation is CASRRSGTLGEKLFF.

The chain links TRBV5-1 to TRBJ2-5; 7 bases agree with TRBD2. Germline trimming cut 0 bases from V and 2 bases from J; bases unmatched to any gene: 7. This CDR3 is built from 16 residues. Per germline, CDR1 SGHRS and CDR2 YFSETQ. This chain's CDR3 is CASSLGAREGQETQYF. The CDR3 coding sequence is TGCGCCAGCAGCTTGGGGGCCAGGGAGGGTCAAGAGACCCAGTACTTC. Looking up the rest from reference TRBV5-1 and TRBJ2-5 gives the full variable domain: KAGVTQTPRYLIKTRGQQVTLSCSPISGHRSVSWYQQTPGQGLQFLFEYFSETQRNKGNFPGRFSGRQFSNSRSEMNVSTLELGDSALYLCASSLGAREGQETQYFGPGTRLLVL.

In its sample, this clonotype was seen many times. The rearrangement uses TRBV28 and TRBJ2-1, with 7 positions matching TRBD1. The junction had 10 bases not matched to a gene; V was cut back by 9 bases and J by 5 bases. Germline CDR1 and CDR2: MDHEN and SYDVKM. The length of the CDR3 is 14 residues. The CDR3 DNA follows: TGTGCCAGTGAGCCAAGGACAGGAAACAATGAGCAGTTCTTC. Translating gives CASEPRTGNNEQFF.

This rearrangement joins TRBV6-2 or TRBV6-3 to TRBJ2-1; maybe TRBD2 (6 bases). Germline CDR1 reads MNHEY; CDR2 reads SVGEGT. There are 13 residues in the CDR3. The V and J ends lost 8 bases and 2 bases respectively, with 10 bases between them. The CDR3, as DNA: TGTGCCAGCCGGGACTTAGCCTACAATGAGCAGTTCTTC. Translation gives CASRDLAYNEQFF.

This clonotype was picked up a small number of times. This chain uses TRBV20-1 with TRBJ2-2; TRBD1 is a possible D gene (6 bases). CDR3 length: 15 amino acids. Between the trimmed V and J ends, which lost 5 bases and 2 bases, there was a span of 15 bases. Germline CDR1 is DFQATT and CDR2 is SNEGSKA (reference sequence). CDR3: CSAVGDTFNTGELFF. CDR3 coding DNA: TGCAGTGCTGTAGGGGACACCTTCAACACCGGGGAGCTGTTTTTT.

Ten or more counts support this clonotype. The chain links TRBV7-9 to TRBJ2-1; D is uncertain. CDR1 is SEHNR and CDR2 is FQNEAQ in the germline V gene (reference sequence). CDR3 length equals 15 residues. Trimming cost V 4 bases and J 4 bases, with 14 bases left between them. The CDR3 sequence is CASSSGLWGYNEQFF. The DNA of the CDR3 is TGTGCCAGCAGCTCAGGATTATGGGGTTACAATGAGCAGTTCTTC.

The chain joins TRBV20-1 to TRBJ1-5; 10 positions agree with TRBD1. Trimming removed 6 bases from V and 0 bases from J; junction bases left unmatched: 11. Germline V gene data show CDR1 as DFQATT and CDR2 as SNEGSKA (reference sequence). The CDR3 totals 17 residues. The CDR3 region has the DNA TGCAGTGCAACCTCCGGGACAGGGGTATATAGCAATCAGCCCCAGCATTTT. Protein product: CSATSGTGVYSNQPQHF.